Each of the 9 T cell receptor beta chains below was sequenced from the same sample in a study of cytomegalovirus exposure and HLA in healthy donors. It was with 60 Vbeta and 13 Jbeta primers that the PCR ran. Sequencing used immunoSEQ multiplex PCR; TCRdb keeps in-frame clones, though not all of them. This sample carries around 52,000 clones, with 8% to 13% going to the ten biggest clones. Source material: PBMCs. The receptors shown here come from a woman aged 45-65 years in good health and CMV-seropositive.

The V call is TRBV15, the J call TRBJ2-2; 11 nucleotides align to TRBD2. This CDR3 has 17 residues. In germline, CDR1 is LNHNV, CDR2 YYDKDF (reference sequence). V was pared by 1 base and J by 7 bases, with 8 bases of the junction left unmatched. The CDR3 loop is CATSRGGKLAGVGELFF. The CDR3 nucleotides read TGTGCCACCAGCAGAGGCGGCAAACTAGCGGGGGTCGGGGAGCTGTTTTTT.

The J gene is TRBJ2-5, the V gene TRBV7-3; 11 bases agree with TRBD2. Germline CDR1 SGHTA, CDR2 FQGTGA. V lost 5 bases to trimming and J lost 7 bases; unmatched junction nucleotides: 12. This CDR3 region has 16 residues. DNA for the CDR3: TGTGCCAGCAGCCAGGGGGCTAGCGGGGGGTTGGGGACCCAGTACTTC. Its translation is CASSQGASGGLGTQYF. Drawing the rest from reference TRBV7-3 and TRBJ2-5, the complete variable domain is GAGVSQTPSNKVTEKGKYVELRCDPISGHTALYWYRQSLGQGPEFLIYFQGTGAADDSGLPNDRFFAVRPEGSVSTLKIQRTERGDSAVYLCASSQGASGGLGTQYFGPGTRLLVL.

J is TRBJ2-1 and V is TRBV11-2; a possible D gene is TRBD1 (6 bases). This CDR3 is built from 13 residues. Germline CDR1 reads SGHAT; CDR2 reads FQNNGV. V lost 5 bases, J lost 10 bases, and 15 bases lay in between. The CDR3 DNA follows: TGTGCCAGCAGCCTGGGGGCTAATGTCGAGCAGTTCTTC. Its translation: CASSLGANVEQFF.

The chain joins TRBV6-1 to TRBJ2-7, with 7 bases fitting TRBD2. Trimming removed 6 bases from V and 0 bases from J; junction bases left unmatched: 5. CDR1 and CDR2 from the germline V gene are MNHNS and SASEGT. This CDR3 has 14 residues. CDR3 DNA sequence: TGTGCCAGCAGGCCTAGCGGTAGCTCCTACGAGCAGTACTTC. Protein: CASRPSGSSYEQYF.

The chain has TRBV4-3 and TRBJ2-3, with TRBD1 matching over 7 bases. CDR1 and CDR2 from the germline V gene are LGHNA and YSLEER. The length of the CDR3 is 14 residues. The V and J ends lost 4 bases and 4 bases, in that order; junction bases with no gene match: 5. The CDR3 spells CASSPRQGPDTQYF. The CDR3 DNA reads as TGCGCCAGCAGCCCACGACAGGGACCAGATACGCAGTATTTT.

This sequence joins TRBV4-2 and TRBJ1-6, with 9 bases lining up with TRBD1. V lost 2 bases, J lost 10 bases, and 6 bases stayed unmatched. The CDR3 contains 15 residues. Germline lookup yields CDR1 LGHNA and CDR2 YNFKEQ. The CDR3 DNA sequence: TGTGCCAGCAGCCAAAGGGACAGGGCGGTATCACCCCTCCACTTT. It translates to CASSQRDRAVSPLHF.

V is TRBV4-2 and J is TRBJ1-1, with TRBD1 as a possible D gene (6 bases). Germline loops: CDR1 LGHNA, CDR2 YNFKEQ. Trimming left V 1 base short and J 10 bases short, with 10 bases between. This CDR3 has 12 residues. In DNA, the CDR3 is TGTGCCAGCAGCCAAGCTAACAGGGTAGCTTTCTTT. This codes for CASSQANRVAFF.

J is TRBJ2-5 and V is TRBV19, with 14 bases identical to TRBD2. Germline V gives CDR1 LNHDA, CDR2 SQIVND (reference sequence). The CDR3 is made up of 16 amino acids. The junction had 7 bases not matched to a gene; V was cut back by 6 bases and J by 4 bases. The CDR3 loop is CASRSYGTSGRETQYF. As DNA, the CDR3 is TGTGCCAGTAGAAGCTACGGGACTAGCGGGAGAGAGACCCAGTACTTC.

This chain uses TRBV25-1 with TRBJ2-7, with a possible D match to TRBD2 (5 bases). V was cut by 8 bases and J by 5 bases, with 13 bases left in between. The CDR3 contains 12 residues. The germline CDR1 and CDR2 sequences are MGHDK and SYGVNS. CDR3 sequence reads: CASERGRDEQYF. The CDR3 nucleotides are TGTGCCAGCGAACGGGGTCGGGACGAGCAGTACTTC.